These 2 T cell receptor beta chains came from one sample sequenced in a study of beta chain features in type 1 diabetes. Sequenced material consisted of expressed TCRB transcripts (all of the isolated RNA was reverse transcribed). Some clones are missing from TCRdb's copy, which holds only in-frame ones; the method was immunoSEQ multiplex PCR. Of about 400,000 clones in the sample, around an eighth were seen once. Sequenced: naive CD4+ T cells from blood. The receptors were sampled from a man aged 18 to 30 in good health.

This clone was observed a handful of times. The CDR3 protein is CASSPQGHSNQPQHF. CDR3 nucleotide sequence: TGTGCCAGCAGCCCCCAGGGTCATAGCAATCAGCCCCAGCATTTT. This chain uses TRBV4-2 with TRBJ1-5; possibly TRBD1 for D (5 bases). The length of the CDR3 is 15 residues. In germline, CDR1 is LGHNA, CDR2 YNFKEQ. Trimming removed 4 bases from V and 0 bases from J, with 10 bases in between.

V gene TRBV30 combines with J gene TRBJ1-1; the match to TRBD1 covers 7 bases. Per the germline V gene, CDR1 is GTSNPN and CDR2 is SVGIG (reference sequence). The length of the CDR3 is 11 residues. With 6 bases clipped from V and 4 bases from J, the junction kept 2 bases outside the gene matches. For the CDR3, the DNA is TGTGCCTGTTCAGGGGGCACTGAAGCTTTCTTT. Its translation: CACSGGTEAFF.